Here is one TCR beta chain with its context. The antigen is undetermined. A junction end diverges from the germline sequence, so it may reflect a read error. This record belongs to a study of blood T cell dynamics during melanoma immunotherapy. Whole-study findings and limits: Whether repertoire-driving clones were melanoma-specific could not be determined.

The time point is: pre-treatment baseline. Samples come from before therapy and from week 3 after the first blockade cycle. Using immunoSEQ multiplex PCR, the repertoire was profiled, and TCRdb retains in-frame clones only, with some absent. Of 9,500 to 13,000 clones in the sample, 70% to 90% are singletons; the top ten hold around 7%. The TCR was taken from a human donor with melanoma. The material sequenced was blood, taken from a patient treated with checkpoint blockade.

The CDR3 sequence is CASSLIQGTGELFF. The CDR3 bases are TGTGCTAGCAGCTTAATCCAGGGCACCGGGGAGCTGTTTTTT. The chain recombines TRBV7-7 with TRBJ2-2; possible D gene TRBD1, 5 bases. The germline V gene has CDR1 SSHAT and CDR2 FNYEAQ (reference sequence). This CDR3 is 14 amino acids long.